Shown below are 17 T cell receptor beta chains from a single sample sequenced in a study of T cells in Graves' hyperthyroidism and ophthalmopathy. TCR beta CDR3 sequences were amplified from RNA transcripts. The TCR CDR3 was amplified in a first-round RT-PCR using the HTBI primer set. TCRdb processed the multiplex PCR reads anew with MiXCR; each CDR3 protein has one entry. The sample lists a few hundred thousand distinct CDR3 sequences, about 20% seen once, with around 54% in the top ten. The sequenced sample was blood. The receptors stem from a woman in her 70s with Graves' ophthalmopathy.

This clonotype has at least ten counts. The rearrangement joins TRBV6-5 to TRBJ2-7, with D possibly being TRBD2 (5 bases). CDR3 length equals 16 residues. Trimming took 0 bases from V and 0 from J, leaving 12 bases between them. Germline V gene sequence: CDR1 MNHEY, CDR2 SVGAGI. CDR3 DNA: TGTGCCAGCAGTTACTCGATATTAGAGGGCTCCTACGAGCAGTACTTC. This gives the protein CASSYSILEGSYEQYF.

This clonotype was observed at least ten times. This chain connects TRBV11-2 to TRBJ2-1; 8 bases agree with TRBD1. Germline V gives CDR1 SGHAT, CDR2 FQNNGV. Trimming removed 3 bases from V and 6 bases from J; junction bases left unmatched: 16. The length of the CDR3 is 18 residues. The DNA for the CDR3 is TGTGCCAGCAGCTTTTTAAGATCCCCACAGGGGGTGGTCAATGAGCAGTTCTTC. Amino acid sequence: CASSFLRSPQGVVNEQFF.

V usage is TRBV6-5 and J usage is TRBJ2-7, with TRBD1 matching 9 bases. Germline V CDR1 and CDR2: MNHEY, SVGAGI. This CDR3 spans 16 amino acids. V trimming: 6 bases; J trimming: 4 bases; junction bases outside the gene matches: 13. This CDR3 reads CASRVQGALIMYEQYF. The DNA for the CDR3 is TGTGCCAGCAGAGTACAGGGGGCCCTGATAATGTACGAGCAGTACTTC.

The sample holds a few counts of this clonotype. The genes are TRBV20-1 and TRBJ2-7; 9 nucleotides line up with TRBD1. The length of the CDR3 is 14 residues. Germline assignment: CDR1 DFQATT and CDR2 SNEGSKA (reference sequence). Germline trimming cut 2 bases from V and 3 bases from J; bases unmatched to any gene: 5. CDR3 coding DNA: TGCAGTGCTAGATTACCGGGACAGGGCTACGAGCAGTACTTC. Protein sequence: CSARLPGQGYEQYF.

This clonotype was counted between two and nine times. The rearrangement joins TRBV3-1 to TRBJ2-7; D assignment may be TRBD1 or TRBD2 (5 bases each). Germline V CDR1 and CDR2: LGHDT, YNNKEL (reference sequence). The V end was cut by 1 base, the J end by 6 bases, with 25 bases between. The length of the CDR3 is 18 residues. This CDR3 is CASSQGLGTGRLVTEQYF. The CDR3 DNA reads TGTGCCAGCAGCCAAGGGCTGGGGACGGGACGCCTTGTAACCGAGCAGTACTTC.

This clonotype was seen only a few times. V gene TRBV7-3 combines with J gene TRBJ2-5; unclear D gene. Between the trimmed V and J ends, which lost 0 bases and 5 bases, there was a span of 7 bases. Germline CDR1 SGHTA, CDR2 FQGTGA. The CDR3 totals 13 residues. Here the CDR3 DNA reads TGTGCCAGCAGCTTAACGCTGGGGGAGACCCAGTACTTC. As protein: CASSLTLGETQYF. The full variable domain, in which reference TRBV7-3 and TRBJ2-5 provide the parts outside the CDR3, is GAGVSQTPSNKVTEKGKYVELRCDPISGHTALYWYRQSLGQGPEFLIYFQGTGAADDSGLPNDRFFAVRPEGSVSTLKIQRTERGDSAVYLCASSLTLGETQYFGPGTRLLVL.

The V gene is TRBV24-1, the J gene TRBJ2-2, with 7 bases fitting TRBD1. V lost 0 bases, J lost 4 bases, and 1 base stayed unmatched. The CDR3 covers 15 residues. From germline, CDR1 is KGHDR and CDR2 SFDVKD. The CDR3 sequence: CATSDLRTGTGELFF. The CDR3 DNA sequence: TGTGCCACCAGTGATTTGAGGACAGGCACCGGGGAGCTGTTTTTT.

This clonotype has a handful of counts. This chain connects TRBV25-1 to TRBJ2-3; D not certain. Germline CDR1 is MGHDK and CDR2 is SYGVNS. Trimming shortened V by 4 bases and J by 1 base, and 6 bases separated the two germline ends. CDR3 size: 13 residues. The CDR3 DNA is TGTGCCAGCAGTGGCTACCGCACAGATACGCAGTATTTT. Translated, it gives CASSGYRTDTQYF. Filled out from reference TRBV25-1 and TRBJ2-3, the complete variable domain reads EADIYQTPRYLVIGTGKKITLECSQTMGHDKMYWYQQDPGMELHLIHYSYGVNSTEKGDLSSESTVSRIRTEHFPLTLESARPSHTSQYLCASSGYRTDTQYFGPGTRLTVL.

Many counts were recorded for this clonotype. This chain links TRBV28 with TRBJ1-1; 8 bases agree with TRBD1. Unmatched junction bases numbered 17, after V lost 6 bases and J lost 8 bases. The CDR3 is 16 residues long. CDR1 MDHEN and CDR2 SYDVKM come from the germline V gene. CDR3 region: CASSPTSGTGRTEAFF. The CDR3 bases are TGTGCCAGCAGCCCGACGTCCGGGACAGGTCGGACCGAAGCTTTCTTT.

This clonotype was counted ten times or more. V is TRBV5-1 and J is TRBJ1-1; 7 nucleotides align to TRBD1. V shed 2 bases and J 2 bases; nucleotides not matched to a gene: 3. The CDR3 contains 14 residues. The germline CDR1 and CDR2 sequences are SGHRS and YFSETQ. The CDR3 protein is CASSFNRGNTEAFF. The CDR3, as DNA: TGCGCCAGCAGCTTTAACAGGGGAAACACTGAAGCTTTCTTT.

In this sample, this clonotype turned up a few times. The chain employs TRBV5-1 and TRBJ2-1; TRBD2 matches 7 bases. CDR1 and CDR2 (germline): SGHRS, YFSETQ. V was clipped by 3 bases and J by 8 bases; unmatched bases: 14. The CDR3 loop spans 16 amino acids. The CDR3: CASSSWGGEGQDEQFF. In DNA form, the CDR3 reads TGCGCCAGCAGCTCCTGGGGGGGGGAGGGCCAGGATGAGCAGTTCTTC.

The CDR3 bases are TGCAGTGCTAGAGGCCCTGGGACAGAGTCTTATCAGCCCCAGCATTTT. This codes for CSARGPGTESYQPQHF. The chain joins TRBV20-1 to TRBJ1-5; the match to TRBD1 covers 7 bases. The CDR3 runs 16 residues. Per the germline V gene, CDR1 is DFQATT and CDR2 is SNEGSKA (reference sequence). V lost 1 base and J lost 5; bases outside the gene matches: 11.

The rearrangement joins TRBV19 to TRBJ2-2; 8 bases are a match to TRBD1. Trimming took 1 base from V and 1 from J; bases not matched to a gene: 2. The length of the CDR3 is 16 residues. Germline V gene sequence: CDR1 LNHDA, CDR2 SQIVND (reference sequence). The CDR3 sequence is CASSIGQGRNTGELFF. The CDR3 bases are TGTGCCAGTAGTATAGGACAGGGGAGGAACACCGGGGAGCTGTTTTTT.

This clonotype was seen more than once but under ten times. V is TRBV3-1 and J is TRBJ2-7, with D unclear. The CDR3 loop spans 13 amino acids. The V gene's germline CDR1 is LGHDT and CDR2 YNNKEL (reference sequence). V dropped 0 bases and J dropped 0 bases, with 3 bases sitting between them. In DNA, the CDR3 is TGTGCCAGCAGCCAAGACAGCTCCTACGAGCAGTACTTC. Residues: CASSQDSSYEQYF.

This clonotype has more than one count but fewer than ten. The CDR3 region is CASSDRVINQPQHF. DNA of the CDR3: TGTGCCAGCAGTGACAGGGTAATCAATCAGCCCCAGCATTTT. The chain is built from TRBV6-1 and TRBJ1-5, with D possibly being TRBD1 (5 bases). The length of the CDR3 is 14 residues. Germline CDR1 and CDR2: MNHNS and SASEGT. Trimming removed 3 bases from V and 3 bases from J, with 9 bases in between.

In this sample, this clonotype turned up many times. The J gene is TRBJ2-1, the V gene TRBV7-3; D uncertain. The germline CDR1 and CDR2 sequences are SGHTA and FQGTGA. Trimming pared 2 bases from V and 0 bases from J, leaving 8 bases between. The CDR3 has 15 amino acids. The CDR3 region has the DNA TGTGCCAGCAGCTTACTCCCAGGCTCCTACAATGAGCAGTTCTTC. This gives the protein CASSLLPGSYNEQFF.

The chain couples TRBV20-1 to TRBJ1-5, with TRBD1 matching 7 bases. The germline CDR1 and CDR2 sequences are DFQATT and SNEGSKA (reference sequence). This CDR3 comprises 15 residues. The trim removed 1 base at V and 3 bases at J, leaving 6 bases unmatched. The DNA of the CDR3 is TGCAGTGCTAGAGCCGCGGGACAGTTCAATCAGCCCCAGCATTTT. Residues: CSARAAGQFNQPQHF.